The clone carrying this T cell receptor beta chain was observed a handful of times. Its antigen remains unidentified. This record comes from a study of beta chain features in type 1 diabetes. Points from the study as a whole: Shortening that was moderate but significant affected the TCRB CDR3s of Type 1 diabetes patients in all four CD4+ subsets.

Since all of the isolated RNA was reverse transcribed, expressed TCRB transcripts were what got sequenced. Profiled with immunoSEQ multiplex PCR; TCRdb holds only in-frame clones, not every one. The sample lists about 280,000 clones; around 16% were seen once. Trimming shortened V by 0 bases and J by 5 bases, and 11 bases separated the two germline ends. This CDR3 is built from 14 residues. CDR1 SGHNT and CDR2 YYREEE come from the germline V gene (reference sequence). Sequenced input: naive CD4+ T cells from blood. The rearrangement joins TRBV5-4 to TRBJ1-2, with D possibly matching TRBD1 (6 bases). The sequence derives from a young man with type 1 diabetes. The CDR3 coding sequence is TGTGCCAGCAGCTTGGTCGGGACAACTTATGGCTACACCTTC. This codes for CASSLVGTTYGYTF.